One and the same sample provided the 13 T cell receptor beta chains below, sequenced in a study of cytomegalovirus exposure and HLA in healthy donors. PCR was performed using 60 Vbeta and 13 Jbeta primers. Measured with immunoSEQ multiplex PCR; TCRdb has only the in-frame clones, and not every one. The sample lists 45,000 to 65,000 clones, 60% to 85% occurring once. The sample was PBMCs. These receptors all come from a woman in her thirties or forties in good health and CMV-seropositive.

This clone was recorded a few times. This chain joins TRBV7-9 and TRBJ2-1; 13 positions match TRBD2. Per the germline V gene, CDR1 is SEHNR and CDR2 is FQNEAQ (reference sequence). The CDR3 is 17 amino acids. V shed 5 bases, J shed 5 bases, and the junction held 9 bases outside the gene matches. The CDR3, as DNA: TGTGCCAGCAGCCCCCGCAGACTAGCGGGGGGTCACAATGAGCAGTTCTTC. Translated: CASSPRRLAGGHNEQFF.

The gene calls are TRBV2 and TRBJ2-7; D is possibly TRBD2 (6 bases). Trimming pared 4 bases from V and 7 bases from J, leaving 17 bases between. The V gene's germline CDR1 is SNHLY and CDR2 FYNNEI. CDR3 length equals 14 residues. The CDR3 sequence is CASSVVGNRGEQYF. The CDR3 bases are TGTGCCAGCAGTGTGGTGGGGAACCGGGGGGAGCAGTACTTC.

This clone was counted between two and nine times. This rearrangement joins TRBV7-2 to TRBJ2-7; perhaps TRBD1 as D (5 bases). There are 12 residues in the CDR3. Trimming removed 5 bases at V and 4 bases at J, with 9 bases between. Germline V gene sequence: CDR1 SGHTA, CDR2 FQGNSA. CDR3 residues: CASSPDKYEQYF. The CDR3 region has the DNA TGTGCCAGCAGCCCGGACAAATACGAGCAGTACTTC. Looking up the rest from reference TRBV7-2 and TRBJ2-7 gives the full variable domain: GAGVSQSPSNKVTEKGKDVELRCDPISGHTALYWYRQSLGQGLEFLIYFQGNSAPDKSGLPSDRFSAERTGGSVSTLTIQRTQQEDSAVYLCASSPDKYEQYFGPGTRLTVT.

The chain carries TRBV2 and TRBJ2-2; D is uncertain. V shed 1 base and J shed 2 bases, with 8 bases lying between them. The V gene's germline CDR1 is SNHLY and CDR2 FYNNEI. The CDR3 runs 15 residues. CDR3 in DNA: TGTGCCAGCAGTGAAGAACAGACCAACACCGGGGAGCTGTTTTTT. Protein: CASSEEQTNTGELFF.

This chain uses TRBV6-5 with TRBJ1-2; D might be TRBD1 (5 bases). The CDR3 extends over 15 amino acids. Germline lookup yields CDR1 MNHEY and CDR2 SVGAGI. Trimming removed 4 bases at V and 6 bases at J, with 18 bases between. CDR3 in amino acids: CASSSGRGTNDGYTF. The DNA for the CDR3 is TGTGCCAGCAGTTCCGGGAGGGGAACTAATGATGGCTACACCTTC.

This clone was observed a single time. This sequence joins TRBV5-1 and TRBJ2-7, with D possibly TRBD1 on 6 matching bases. The CDR3 extends over 14 amino acids. Trimming cost V 4 bases and J 3 bases, with 14 bases left between them. The germline CDR1 and CDR2 sequences are SGHRS and YFSETQ. CDR3 in amino acids: CASSPRDILYEQYF. CDR3 nucleotide sequence: TGCGCCAGCAGCCCTCGGGACATCCTCTACGAGCAGTACTTC. Based on the CDR3 plus reference TRBV5-1 and TRBJ2-7, the full variable domain is KAGVTQTPRYLIKTRGQQVTLSCSPISGHRSVSWYQQTPGQGLQFLFEYFSETQRNKGNFPGRFSGRQFSNSRSEMNVSTLELGDSALYLCASSPRDILYEQYFGPGTRLTVT.

V usage is TRBV5-1 and J usage is TRBJ1-2; TRBD1 aligns across 9 bases. Trimming cost V 4 bases and J 6 bases; bases outside gene matches: 7. The germline V gene encodes CDR1 SGHRS and CDR2 YFSETQ. The length of the CDR3 is 14 residues. The CDR3 region is CASSPLTGGDGYTF. DNA of the CDR3: TGCGCCAGCAGCCCGTTAACAGGGGGCGATGGCTACACCTTC.

V usage is TRBV9 and J usage is TRBJ2-1, with TRBD2 identical over 7 bases. The germline CDR1 and CDR2 sequences are SGDLS and YYNGEE. Trimming removed 9 bases from V and 4 bases from J; junction bases left unmatched: 7. The CDR3 has 13 residues. CDR3 sequence: CATGREPYNEQFF. CDR3 coding DNA: TGTGCCACCGGGCGGGAGCCATACAATGAGCAGTTCTTC.

The V call is TRBV23-1, the J call TRBJ2-7; 9 bases are shared with TRBD1. TRBV23-1 is an ORF, with its function uncertain. Losses at the gene ends were 3 bases for V and 1 base for J; bases not matched to a gene: 7. The CDR3 sequence is 16 residues long. The CDR3 loop reads CASSQWTGAKSYEQYF. CDR3 bases: TGCGCCAGCAGTCAGTGGACAGGGGCCAAATCCTACGAGCAGTACTTC.

This sequence joins TRBV10-3 and TRBJ1-1; D may be TRBD1 (6 bases). V was trimmed by 9 bases and J by 4 bases, leaving 15 bases between them. The CDR3 totals 13 residues. Germline assignment: CDR1 ENHRY and CDR2 SYGVKD. The CDR3 DNA sequence: TGTGCCATGGGGGCCCCGGGAGGCACTGAAGCTTTCTTT. It translates to CAMGAPGGTEAFF.

The gene calls are TRBV7-9 and TRBJ2-3; 7 positions agree with TRBD2. Per germline, CDR1 SEHNR and CDR2 FQNEAQ (reference sequence). The CDR3 has 15 amino acids. Trimming took 2 bases from V and 0 from J; bases not matched to a gene: 2. CDR3 residues: CASSLRRGSTDTQYF. CDR3 nucleotides: TGTGCCAGCAGCTTACGGCGGGGGAGCACAGATACGCAGTATTTT.

This clone has a single count. The V call is TRBV4-1, the J call TRBJ2-3; TRBD2 aligns across 12 bases. CDR1 MGHRA and CDR2 YSYEKL come from the germline V gene. V lost 1 base to trimming and J lost 2 bases; unmatched junction nucleotides: 1. CDR3 size: 16 residues. The CDR3 loop is CASSQGLAGATDTQYF. CDR3 DNA sequence: TGCGCCAGCAGCCAAGGACTAGCGGGAGCCACAGATACGCAGTATTTT.

The chain uses TRBV5-1 and TRBJ1-1; D is ambiguous. The germline gives CDR1 SGHRS, CDR2 YFSETQ. Trimming cost V 3 bases and J 0 bases, with 15 bases left between them. CDR3 length equals 16 residues. CDR3 nucleotide sequence: TGCGCCAGCAGCTCTGAGAAAATAGCCCTGAACACTGAAGCTTTCTTT. This codes for CASSSEKIALNTEAFF.